These 18 T cell receptor beta chains came from one sample sequenced in a study of blood T cell repertoires in COVID-19. The assay was immunoSEQ multiplex PCR, and TCRdb's table has in-frame clones only and misses some. The sample holds roughly 100,000 clones, 70% to 80% seen once. The sequenced sample was peripheral blood. These receptors were collected from a human donor with acute or convalescent COVID-19. The donor label of this sample is uncertain.

The chain links TRBV6-5 to TRBJ1-1, with TRBD1 as a possible D gene (6 bases). The CDR3 is 15 residues long. Per germline, CDR1 MNHEY and CDR2 SVGAGI. Trimming cost V 6 bases and J 1 base, with 15 bases left between them. CDR3 residues: CASRVNRVGNTEAFF. The CDR3 nucleotides read TGTGCCAGCAGAGTGAACAGGGTGGGGAACACTGAAGCTTTCTTT.

The CDR3 DNA follows: TGTGCCAGCAGCTCGACAGGGAATATCTACGAGCAGTACTTC. Protein: CASSSTGNIYEQYF. V is TRBV5-5 and J is TRBJ2-7; TRBD1 agrees at 7 bases. The CDR3 has 14 amino acids. Trimming at V came to 3 bases and at J to 3 bases, leaving 6 bases not matched to a gene. Germline CDR1 and CDR2: SGHKS and YYEKEE (reference sequence).

The V call is TRBV6-1, the J call TRBJ1-2, with 7 bases aligning to TRBD1. Germline assignment: CDR1 MNHNS and CDR2 SASEGT. With 2 bases clipped from V and 1 base from J, the junction kept 4 bases outside the gene matches. The CDR3 contains 15 residues. For the CDR3, the DNA is TGTGCCAGCAGTGAACCGGGACAGAATAACTATGGCTACACCTTC. This codes for CASSEPGQNNYGYTF.

The chain is built from TRBV14 and TRBJ2-1, with unresolved D. V lost 5 bases, J lost 0 bases, and 11 bases lay in between. The CDR3 contains 15 residues. The germline gives CDR1 SGHDN, CDR2 FVKESK. The CDR3 DNA sequence: TGTGCCAGCAGCTCGAGCCTTAGCTCCTACAATGAGCAGTTCTTC. Its protein product is CASSSSLSSYNEQFF. The full variable domain, completed using reference TRBV14 and TRBJ2-1, is EAGVTQFPSHSVIEKGQTVTLRCDPISGHDNLYWYRRVMGKEIKFLLHFVKESKQDESGMPNNRFLAERTGGTYSTLKVQPAELEDSGVYFCASSSSLSSYNEQFFGPGTRLTVL.

This clone appeared a few times. This chain joins TRBV5-1 and TRBJ1-6; the D gene is possibly TRBD1 (5 bases). Trimming cost V 4 bases and J 2 bases, with 13 bases left between them. This CDR3 has 16 amino acids. Per germline, CDR1 SGHRS and CDR2 YFSETQ. The CDR3 loop is CASSTTGGPYNSPLHF. The CDR3 DNA sequence: TGCGCCAGCAGCACCACGGGGGGACCCTATAATTCACCCCTCCACTTT.

The J gene is TRBJ2-6, the V gene TRBV5-6, with D possibly TRBD1 on 5 matching bases. Germline CDR1 is SGHDT and CDR2 is YYEEEE. The CDR3 spans 17 residues. Deletions cut 1 base from V and 4 bases from J, with 15 bases between. The CDR3 loop reads CASSLIDSPTGANVLTF. DNA of the CDR3: TGTGCCAGCAGCTTGATTGACAGCCCCACCGGGGCCAACGTCCTGACTTTC.

This clone was picked up many times. The rearrangement uses TRBV15 and TRBJ1-5; the D gene is possibly TRBD1 (5 bases). V was cut by 0 bases and J by 4 bases, with 13 bases left in between. The CDR3 totals 16 residues. Germline-derived CDR1 and CDR2 are LNHNV and YYDKDF (reference sequence). The CDR3 protein is CATSRDSGGRNQPQHF. The DNA for the CDR3 is TGTGCCACCAGCAGAGATTCCGGGGGACGGAATCAGCCCCAGCATTTT.

This clone was seen once. The chain has TRBV3-1 (or the pseudogene TRBV3-2) and TRBJ1-1; D unclear. The V end lost 4 bases, the J end lost 5 bases, and 14 bases lay between the germline ends. Looked up from germline, CDR1 is LGHDT and CDR2 is YNNKEL (reference sequence). The CDR3 is made up of 14 amino acids. The CDR3 is CASSPLGRYTEAFF. The CDR3 region has the DNA TGTGCCAGCAGCCCGCTCGGGAGATATACTGAAGCTTTCTTT.

The chain has TRBV6-1 and TRBJ1-1; D might be TRBD1 (5 bases). The length of the CDR3 is 15 residues. Germline V gene lookup returns CDR1 MNHNS and CDR2 SASEGT. Trimming left V 1 base short and J 1 base short, with 10 bases between. The CDR3 is CASSEGGRANTEAFF. CDR3 bases: TGTGCCAGCAGTGAAGGGGGGAGGGCGAACACTGAAGCTTTCTTT.

This clone has a single count. The chain recombines TRBV7-8 with TRBJ2-7; perhaps TRBD2 as D (5 bases). Trimming shortened V by 2 bases and J by 7 bases, and 12 bases separated the two germline ends. Germline values: CDR1 SGHVS, CDR2 FQNEAQ. The CDR3 covers 13 residues. This CDR3 reads CASSLRLAVEQYF. The CDR3 nucleotides are TGTGCCAGCAGCTTACGGCTAGCTGTTGAGCAGTACTTC.

The chain has TRBV12-5 and TRBJ1-1, with D possibly being TRBD1 (5 bases). Between the trimmed V and J ends, which lost 5 bases and 5 bases, there was a span of 21 bases. Looked up from germline, CDR1 is LGHNT and CDR2 is FRNRAP. The CDR3 is made up of 16 amino acids. For the CDR3, the DNA is TGTGCTAGTGGTGACCGGGCGAAGGGGATAGGGACTGAAGCTTTCTTT. Amino acid sequence: CASGDRAKGIGTEAFF.

This clone was seen only a few times. The chain couples TRBV18 to TRBJ2-5; TRBD1 might be the D (6 bases). The germline CDR1 and CDR2 sequences are KGHSH and LQKENI. Trimming removed 2 bases at V and 1 base at J, with 14 bases between. This CDR3 is built from 16 residues. The CDR3 region has the DNA TGTGCCAGCTCACCAAAAAGAAACAGGGTCCAAGAGACCCAGTACTTC. Its protein product is CASSPKRNRVQETQYF.

The rearrangement uses TRBV9 and TRBJ1-5; perhaps TRBD1 as D (6 bases). Germline CDR1 reads SGDLS; CDR2 reads YYNGEE. This CDR3 region has 14 residues. V shed 4 bases and J shed 5 bases, with 13 bases lying between them. CDR3 nucleotides: TGTGCCAGCAGCCCGCCAGGGGTTTATCAGCCCCAGCATTTT. This codes for CASSPPGVYQPQHF.

The chain links TRBV4-1 to TRBJ1-5; TRBD1 is a possible D gene (6 bases). V shed 0 bases and J shed 3 bases, with 12 bases lying between them. In germline, CDR1 is MGHRA, CDR2 YSYEKL. CDR3 size: 16 residues. The CDR3 coding sequence is TGCGCCAGCAGCCAAGAGACAGGCGGATACAATCAGCCCCAGCATTTT. Translating gives CASSQETGGYNQPQHF.

V usage is TRBV15 and J usage is TRBJ1-5; TRBD1 matches 11 bases. This CDR3 comprises 15 residues. V gave up 1 base and J gave up 6 bases; unmatched junction bases: 2. Germline lookup yields CDR1 LNHNV and CDR2 YYDKDF (reference sequence). CDR3 sequence: CATSRVDRGRQPQHF. CDR3 coding DNA: TGTGCCACCAGCAGAGTGGACAGGGGGCGTCAGCCCCAGCATTTT.

This clone was recorded at least ten times. V and J are TRBV6-4 and TRBJ2-7; TRBD2 agrees at 15 bases. Germline V lookup: CDR1 MRHNA, CDR2 SNTAGT. The CDR3 has 16 residues. V lost 5 bases to trimming and J lost 2 bases; unmatched junction nucleotides: 4. The CDR3 here is CASSTGTSGGPYEQYV. CDR3 DNA sequence: TGTGCCAGCAGTACCGGGACTAGCGGGGGGCCCTACGAGCAGTACGTC.

CDR3 in DNA: TGCAGTGCTAGGCACCCAGCGGAGCAGTTCTTC. Protein: CSARHPAEQFF. The rearrangement links TRBV20-1 to TRBJ2-1; D unresolved. Germline-derived CDR1 and CDR2 are DFQATT and SNEGSKA (reference sequence). The CDR3 covers 11 residues. V lost 3 bases and J lost 10, with 10 bases in between.

CDR3 amino acids: CAISPQAGGLNEQFF. In DNA, the CDR3 is TGTGCCATCAGTCCACAAGCGGGGGGGCTGAATGAGCAGTTCTTC. The J gene is TRBJ2-1, the V gene TRBV10-3; 10 bases map to TRBD2. CDR3 size: 15 residues. V lost 5 bases to trimming and J lost 7 bases; unmatched junction nucleotides: 8. Germline V gene lookup returns CDR1 ENHRY and CDR2 SYGVKD.